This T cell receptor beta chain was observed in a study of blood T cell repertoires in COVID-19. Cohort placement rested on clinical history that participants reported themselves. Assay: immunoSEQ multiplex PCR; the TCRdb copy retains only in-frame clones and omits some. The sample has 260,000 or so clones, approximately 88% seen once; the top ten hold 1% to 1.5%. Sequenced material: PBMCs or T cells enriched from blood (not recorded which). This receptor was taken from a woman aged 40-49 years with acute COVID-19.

CDR3 region: CASSRAGQETQYF. The DNA of the CDR3 is TGTGCCAGCAGCAGGGCAGGGCAAGAGACCCAGTACTTC. The rearrangement uses TRBV14 and TRBJ2-5; D possibly corresponds to TRBD1 (5 bases). In germline, CDR1 is SGHDN, CDR2 FVKESK. CDR3 length: 13 amino acids. The V and J ends lost 5 bases and 2 bases respectively, with 9 bases between them.